These 16 T cell receptor beta chains were all obtained from the same sample, sequenced in a study of blood T cells in healthy people across ages. With a J-beta primer mix and a sample-barcoded 5' primer, a second PCR ran about 6 to 11 cycles. In TCRdb, the 5' RACE reads were re-called with MiXCR into one record per CDR3 protein. In the table there are approximately 2,000,000 distinct CDR3 sequences, approximately 39% of which are singletons. Sequenced input: blood. All receptors derive from a human donor in good health.

The V and J genes are TRBV6-5 and TRBJ1-5; D possibly corresponds to TRBD1 (5 bases). The CDR3 runs 16 residues. The ends were cut back, 0 bases at V and 0 bases at J, with 9 bases in the middle. Germline CDR1 reads MNHEY; CDR2 reads SVGAGI. CDR3 DNA: TGTGCCAGCAGTTACTCATCCAGGGATAGCAATCAGCCCCAGCATTTT. It translates to CASSYSSRDSNQPQHF.

A few counts support this clonotype. The CDR3 DNA follows: TGTGCCAGCTCACAGGGGGCCTATGAGCAGTTCTTC. Its translation is CASSQGAYEQFF. The chain uses TRBV18 and TRBJ2-1; 7 bases map to TRBD1. Trimming at V came to 4 bases and at J to 8 bases, leaving 2 bases not matched to a gene. The CDR3 loop spans 12 amino acids. CDR1 and CDR2 from the germline V gene are KGHSH and LQKENI.

The chain combines TRBV7-2 with TRBJ1-1; D is perhaps TRBD1 (6 bases). V was trimmed by 1 base and J by 1 base, leaving 10 bases between them. In germline, CDR1 is SGHTA, CDR2 FQGNSA. The CDR3 consists of 15 residues. The chain's CDR3 is CASSLERGSNTEAFF. In nucleotides, the CDR3 is TGTGCCAGCAGCTTAGAGAGGGGGTCGAACACTGAAGCTTTCTTT.

J is TRBJ2-1 and V is TRBV27; 8 bases line up with TRBD2. The length of the CDR3 is 16 residues. V lost 8 bases to trimming and J lost 1 base; unmatched junction nucleotides: 10. Germline V gene lookup returns CDR1 MNHEY and CDR2 SMNVEV (reference sequence). CDR3 loop: CASSPFGGASYNEQFF. The CDR3 coding sequence is TGTGCCAGCTCTCCCTTCGGGGGGGCGTCCTACAATGAGCAGTTCTTC.

This chain uses TRBV5-1 with TRBJ1-1; a weak D match, TRBD1 (5 bases). The CDR3 is 15 amino acids. V was trimmed by 5 bases and J by 0 bases, leaving 14 bases between them. Germline lookup yields CDR1 SGHRS and CDR2 YFSETQ. The DNA for the CDR3 is TGCGCCAGCAGAGGCCAGGGAGTAATGAACACTGAAGCTTTCTTT. Its translation: CASRGQGVMNTEAFF.

This clonotype was recorded a few times. The chain joins TRBV20-1 to TRBJ2-7; D possibly uses TRBD1 or TRBD2 (5 bases each). Trimming removed 5 bases from V and 2 bases from J, with 10 bases in between. CDR1 is DFQATT, CDR2 SNEGSKA, per germline (reference sequence). The CDR3 runs 12 residues. Here the CDR3 reads CSAGDGAYEQYF. DNA of the CDR3: TGCAGTGCTGGGGACGGGGCCTACGAGCAGTACTTC.

This clonotype came up a few times. V and J are TRBV12-3 or TRBV12-4 and TRBJ1-3; D might be TRBD1 (6 bases). The CDR3 extends over 17 amino acids. Trimming removed 6 bases from V and 3 bases from J, with 21 bases in between. The CDR3: CASRPAGATNFGNTIYF. CDR3 DNA: TGTGCCAGCAGGCCGGCGGGGGCCACTAATTTTGGAAACACCATATATTTT.

This clonotype was observed a handful of times. The chain has TRBV7-2 and TRBJ1-6; TRBD1 is a possible D gene (5 bases). CDR1 and CDR2 from the germline V gene are SGHTA and FQGNSA. V was clipped by 1 base and J by 4 bases, with 5 bases between them. The CDR3 consists of 14 residues. As DNA, the CDR3 is TGTGCCAGCAGCTTAGGGGGGTATAATTCACCCCTCCACTTT. This gives the protein CASSLGGYNSPLHF.

The chain employs TRBV2 and TRBJ1-4; D is undetermined. Germline CDR1 reads SNHLY; CDR2 reads FYNNEI. Trimming cost V 6 bases and J 8 bases, with 13 bases left between them. The CDR3 has 13 amino acids. This chain's CDR3 is CASRTQTREKLFF. CDR3 coding DNA: TGTGCCAGCAGGACACAGACACGAGAAAAACTGTTTTTT.

V is TRBV6-6 and J is TRBJ2-1; the D is unclear. The CDR3 contains 16 residues. Germline CDR1 and CDR2: MNHNY and SVGAGI (reference sequence). Trimming took off 0 bases at V and 0 bases at J, with 9 bases between the two ends. DNA of the CDR3: TGTGCCAGCAGTTACTCGAGCCAGAGCTCCTACAATGAGCAGTTCTTC. Protein: CASSYSSQSSYNEQFF.

The V call is TRBV4-1, the J call TRBJ1-2; D unclear. From germline, CDR1 is MGHRA and CDR2 YSYEKL. The ends were cut back, 0 bases at V and 4 bases at J, with 21 bases in the middle. The CDR3 has 18 residues. The CDR3 sequence: CASSQDKSQSWLFYGYTF. The CDR3 DNA follows: TGCGCCAGCAGCCAAGATAAGAGCCAGAGTTGGCTTTTCTATGGCTACACCTTC.

V gene TRBV4-3 combines with J gene TRBJ2-1, with 10 positions matching TRBD1. Germline CDR1 is LGHNA and CDR2 is YSLEER. The trim removed 3 bases at V and 2 bases at J, leaving 7 bases unmatched. The CDR3 runs to 17 residues. The CDR3 reads CASSQGPGTGAYNEQFF. The CDR3 region has the DNA TGCGCCAGCAGCCAGGGACCAGGGACAGGGGCCTACAATGAGCAGTTCTTC.

The chain links TRBV4-3 to TRBJ1-4, with unresolved D. CDR3 size: 14 residues. The V end was cut by 5 bases, the J end by 6 bases, with 13 bases between. CDR1 and CDR2 (germline): LGHNA, YSLEER. CDR3 sequence reads: CASSAQLEDEKLFF. DNA for the CDR3: TGCGCCAGCAGCGCACAACTAGAGGATGAAAAACTGTTTTTT.

This clonotype was seen only a few times. CDR3 DNA sequence: TGCAGTGCTAGAGGAGTCCAGCGGGGGGTCTCCTACGAGCAGTACTTC. Encoded protein: CSARGVQRGVSYEQYF. The chain links TRBV20-1 to TRBJ2-7, with TRBD2 matching 9 bases. This CDR3 comprises 16 residues. The junction had 7 bases not matched to a gene; V was cut back by 1 base and J by 0 bases. Germline CDR1 and CDR2: DFQATT and SNEGSKA (reference sequence).

V usage is TRBV3-1 and J usage is TRBJ2-3; weak D call: TRBD1 (5 bases). V was pared by 1 base and J by 0 bases, with 8 bases between. The CDR3 totals 15 residues. CDR1 and CDR2 from the germline V gene are LGHDT and YNNKEL (reference sequence). CDR3 in amino acids: CASSQGTPSTDTQYF. The CDR3 DNA reads as TGTGCCAGCAGCCAAGGGACACCCAGCACAGATACGCAGTATTTT.

The chain links TRBV2 to TRBJ1-2; no clear D gene. V lost 8 bases, J lost 7 bases, and 17 bases lay in between. Germline CDR1 reads SNHLY; CDR2 reads FYNNEI. CDR3 length: 13 residues. The CDR3 DNA is TGTGCCAGCCACCTGGACCCTGGGGTTGGCTACACCTTC. This gives the protein CASHLDPGVGYTF.